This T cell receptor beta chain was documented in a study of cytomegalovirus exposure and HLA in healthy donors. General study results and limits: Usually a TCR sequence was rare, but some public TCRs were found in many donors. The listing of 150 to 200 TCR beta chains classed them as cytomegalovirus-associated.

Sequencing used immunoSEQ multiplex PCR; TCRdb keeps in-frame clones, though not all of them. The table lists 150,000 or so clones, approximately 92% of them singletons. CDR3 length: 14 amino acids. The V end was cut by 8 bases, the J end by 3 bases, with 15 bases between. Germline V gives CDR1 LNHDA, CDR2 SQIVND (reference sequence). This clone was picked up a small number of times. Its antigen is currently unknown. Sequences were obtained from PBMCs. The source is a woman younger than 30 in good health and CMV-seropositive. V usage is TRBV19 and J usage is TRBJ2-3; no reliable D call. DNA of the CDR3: TGTGCCAGTCATAGCATCTTCGGGACAGATACGCAGTATTTT. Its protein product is CASHSIFGTDTQYF.